Listed here are 3 T cell receptor beta chains from one sample, sequenced in a study of CD8+ T cells in alopecia areata. After isolation, RNA underwent reverse transcription to generate cDNA as the sequencing template. Using immunoSEQ multiplex PCR, the repertoire was profiled, and TCRdb retains in-frame clones only, with some absent. The data contain approximately 180,000 clones, around 71% of them singletons. Sequences were derived from CD8+ T cells sorted from blood, sampled at week 0. These receptors were obtained from a human donor with alopecia areata.

This clone was counted a few times. Other DNA sequences in this sample translate to the same CDR3. The chain recombines TRBV27 with TRBJ2-3; D might be TRBD1 or TRBD2, each matching 5 bases. The CDR3 spans 14 residues. From germline, CDR1 is MNHEY and CDR2 SMNVEV (reference sequence). V was clipped by 2 bases and J by 4 bases, with 10 bases between them. The DNA for the CDR3 is TGTGCCAGCAGTTTAAGTGGGGGTGCAGATACGCAGTATTTT. Its translation: CASSLSGGADTQYF.

The rearrangement uses TRBV9 and TRBJ1-2; D not certain. CDR1 and CDR2 (germline): SGDLS, YYNGEE. CDR3 size: 12 residues. V lost 5 bases to trimming and J lost 1 base, with 6 bases between them. DNA for the CDR3: TGTGCCAGCAGGGGGAATAACTATGGCTACACCTTC. Amino acids: CASRGNNYGYTF.

This clone was recorded once. The V gene is TRBV5-4, the J gene TRBJ1-2; tentatively, D is TRBD1 (5 bases). The CDR3 has 13 amino acids. Between the trimmed V and J ends, which lost 2 bases and 7 bases, there was a span of 12 bases. Germline CDR1 SGHNT, CDR2 YYREEE (reference sequence). CDR3 in amino acids: CASSLRGAGGYTF. The CDR3 DNA sequence: TGTGCCAGCAGCTTAAGAGGGGCAGGTGGCTACACCTTC.